This T cell receptor beta chain was obtained from a study of cytomegalovirus exposure and HLA in healthy donors. The PCR made use of 60 Vbeta and 13 Jbeta primers. The protocol was immunoSEQ multiplex PCR, while the TCRdb copy is restricted to in-frame clones and leaves out a portion. The sample lists roughly 180,000 clones, about four fifths occurring once. Germline CDR1 WNHNN, CDR2 SYGVQD (reference sequence). Germline trimming cut 7 bases from V and 4 bases from J; bases unmatched to any gene: 14. The length of the CDR3 is 16 residues. Turning to this clone: Its antigen is not known.

Whole-study findings and limits: It was likely that a cluster of highly shared sequence variants was a sequencing artifact.

The sequence was collected from a boy younger than 18 in good health and CMV-seronegative. Sample: PBMCs. The rearrangement links TRBV10-1 to TRBJ2-3, with 7 bases fitting TRBD2. The CDR3 DNA reads TGCGCCAGCACACGGGTGTGGCGGGGGACGTCAGATACGCAGTATTTT. This gives the protein CASTRVWRGTSDTQYF.